The 17 T cell receptor beta chains presented below share a single source sample, sequenced in a study of immune evolution from preneoplasia to lung adenocarcinoma. The repertoire was sequenced with immunoSEQ multiplex PCR; TCRdb's copy has only in-frame clones and lacks some. The sample lists about 7,800 clones; almost 80% were seen once. The sequenced sample consisted of FFPE minimally invasive lung adenocarcinoma tissue. The receptors originated from a donor older than 65 with lung adenocarcinoma.

This clone was observed a few times. The J gene is TRBJ2-4, the V gene TRBV19; D tentatively fits TRBD1 or TRBD2 (5 bases each). V lost 1 base and J lost 1, with 5 bases in between. The germline gives CDR1 LNHDA, CDR2 SQIVND (reference sequence). The CDR3 length is 14 residues. CDR3 DNA: TGTGCCAGTAGTATAGGGGGGGCCAAAAACATTCAGTACTTC. Amino acid sequence: CASSIGGAKNIQYF.

The V call is TRBV5-4, the J call TRBJ2-7, with D unresolved. This CDR3 region has 15 residues. CDR1 and CDR2 (germline): SGHNT, YYREEE (reference sequence). Trimming cost V 3 bases and J 3 bases, with 16 bases left between them. CDR3 coding DNA: TGTGCCAGCAGCTCCGATGGCCCGGTTAGCTACGAGCAGTACTTC. The encoded protein is CASSSDGPVSYEQYF.

The chain joins TRBV6-1 to TRBJ2-5; D may be TRBD2 (5 bases). This CDR3 has 12 residues. Germline V lookup: CDR1 MNHNS, CDR2 SASEGT. V was shortened by 4 bases and J by 7 bases, with 10 bases between the two germline ends. CDR3 nucleotides: TGTGCCAGCAGTGTCGCCCGGGGGACCCAGTACTTC. Translating gives CASSVARGTQYF.

The CDR3 coding sequence is TGTGCCAGCAGCCAAAACCGGGACATAAGCTCTGGAAACACCATATATTTT. It is translated as CASSQNRDISSGNTIYF. This chain links TRBV4-2 with TRBJ1-3; perhaps TRBD1 as D (6 bases). The V and J ends lost 2 bases and 0 bases respectively, with 14 bases between them. The CDR3 runs to 17 residues. CDR1 and CDR2 (germline): LGHNA, YNFKEQ.

This sequence joins TRBV5-1 and TRBJ2-5; D might be TRBD2 (6 bases). Germline CDR1 reads SGHRS; CDR2 reads YFSETQ. This CDR3 has 17 residues. The V gene lost 0 bases and the J gene lost 4 bases, with 19 bases spanning the gap. CDR3 loop: CASSLAQIGGKGETQYF. The CDR3 nucleotides read TGCGCCAGCAGCTTGGCACAGATTGGGGGGAAGGGAGAGACCCAGTACTTC.

The rearrangement links TRBV5-1 to TRBJ2-6; possible D gene TRBD2, 5 bases. The CDR3 contains 16 residues. Trimming shortened V by 0 bases and J by 4 bases, and 11 bases separated the two germline ends. Germline V gives CDR1 SGHRS, CDR2 YFSETQ. The CDR3 DNA reads as TGCGCCAGCAGCTTGGGTCGGGGAGCCGGGGCCAACGTCCTGACTTTC. Its protein product is CASSLGRGAGANVLTF.

The rearrangement joins TRBV10-2 to TRBJ2-1; TRBD1 matches at 9 bases. Germline CDR1 reads WSHSY; CDR2 reads SAAADI. The CDR3 consists of 14 residues. After removal of 5 bases from V and 5 bases from J, the junction contained 4 bases not matched to a gene. CDR3: CASSYRGLNNEQFF. The DNA for the CDR3 is TGCGCCAGCAGTTACAGGGGGCTGAACAATGAGCAGTTCTTC.

The chain employs TRBV28 and TRBJ2-1, with D perhaps matching TRBD1 (6 bases). The V gene's germline CDR1 is MDHEN and CDR2 SYDVKM. Trimming removed 4 bases at V and 0 bases at J, with 7 bases between. CDR3 length: 14 residues. The CDR3 DNA follows: TGTGCCAGCAGTTGGACAGACTCCTACAATGAGCAGTTCTTC. Translating it yields CASSWTDSYNEQFF.

For the CDR3, the DNA is TGTGCCAGCAGTTCCAGCGACGGAAACACCATATATTTT. Translation: CASSSSDGNTIYF. This chain uses TRBV5-6 with TRBJ1-3; unclear D gene. Trimming pared 5 bases from V and 4 bases from J, leaving 10 bases between. Per germline, CDR1 SGHDT and CDR2 YYEEEE. The CDR3 contains 13 residues.

This chain uses TRBV28 with TRBJ2-4; no firm D call. The CDR3 loop spans 15 amino acids. Per the germline V gene, CDR1 is MDHEN and CDR2 is SYDVKM. Trimming removed 4 bases at V and 0 bases at J, with 10 bases between. CDR3 protein: CASSYGTLAKNIQYF. The CDR3 DNA sequence: TGTGCCAGCAGTTATGGTACCCTAGCCAAAAACATTCAGTACTTC.

V gene TRBV5-1 combines with J gene TRBJ1-6, with TRBD1 identical over 9 bases. CDR1 and CDR2 from the germline V gene are SGHRS and YFSETQ. V gave up 0 bases and J gave up 6 bases; unmatched junction bases: 4. This CDR3 comprises 16 residues. As DNA, the CDR3 is TGCGCCAGCAGCTTGGCCGGGACAGGGACTAATTCACCCCTCCACTTT. As protein: CASSLAGTGTNSPLHF.

V usage is TRBV9 and J usage is TRBJ2-2, with a tentative D call TRBD2 (6 bases). The CDR3 runs 13 residues. CDR1 is SGDLS, CDR2 YYNGEE, per germline. V lost 4 bases to trimming and J lost 9 bases, with 13 bases between them. CDR3 in amino acids: CASSPRLDRELFF. As DNA, the CDR3 is TGTGCCAGCAGCCCGCGACTAGACAGGGAGCTGTTTTTT.

This clone came up a few times. The chain carries TRBV7-6 and TRBJ2-1; 7 nucleotides match TRBD1. The CDR3 covers 17 residues. After removal of 3 bases from V and 0 bases from J, the junction contained 8 bases not matched to a gene. The germline CDR1 and CDR2 sequences are SGHVS and FNYEAQ. DNA of the CDR3: TGTGCCAGCAGCTTCATAACAGGGGACAGCTCCTACAATGAGCAGTTCTTC. It specifies CASSFITGDSSYNEQFF.

The J gene is TRBJ1-1, the V gene TRBV5-5, with D unresolved. V lost 0 bases and J 0 bases, leaving 12 bases between the germline ends. The CDR3 has 16 amino acids. CDR1 and CDR2 from the germline V gene are SGHKS and YYEKEE (reference sequence). CDR3 coding DNA: TGTGCCAGCAGCTTGGTGCCAGTACTGCTGAACACTGAAGCTTTCTTT. Its translation: CASSLVPVLLNTEAFF.

This clone occurred once. The V gene is TRBV5-4, the J gene TRBJ2-7; unclear D gene. The CDR3 is 15 residues long. The ends were cut back, 6 bases at V and 3 bases at J, with 19 bases in the middle. The germline CDR1 and CDR2 sequences are SGHNT and YYREEE (reference sequence). CDR3 in DNA: TGTGCCAGCACCGTTTTGACCGGGTTAGACTACGAGCAGTACTTC. It yields the protein CASTVLTGLDYEQYF.

In its sample, this clone was seen a few times. This chain joins TRBV28 and TRBJ1-2, with D unclear. CDR3 size: 10 residues. Germline V gene data show CDR1 as MDHEN and CDR2 as SYDVKM. V was clipped by 5 bases and J by 8 bases, with 6 bases between them. The DNA for the CDR3 is TGTGCCAGCAGTCGGGCGGGCTACACCTTC. This gives the protein CASSRAGYTF.

This chain uses TRBV7-9 with TRBJ1-5, with no clear D. The CDR3 is 13 residues long. V shed 10 bases and J shed 3 bases, with 13 bases lying between them. Germline V CDR1 and CDR2: SEHNR, FQNEAQ (reference sequence). CDR3 nucleotide sequence: TGTGCCACCAGTTCACAGCTCAATCAGCCCCAGCATTTT. Amino acid sequence: CATSSQLNQPQHF.